This entry features one T cell receptor (beta chain) sequence. The data are from a study of cytomegalovirus exposure and HLA in healthy donors. The PCR contained 60 Vbeta and 13 Jbeta primers. The assay was immunoSEQ multiplex PCR, and TCRdb's table has in-frame clones only and misses some. Here the sample spans 150,000 to 180,000 clones, more than 75% being singletons. Deletions cut 4 bases from V and 3 bases from J, with 14 bases between. Per the germline V gene, CDR1 is SGDLS and CDR2 is YYNGEE. This CDR3 comprises 15 residues. V and J are TRBV9 and TRBJ2-1; D is possibly TRBD1 (6 bases). The origin of this receptor is a man under 40 in good health and CMV-seropositive. The sample was PBMCs. The CDR3 DNA follows: TGTGCCAGCAGCCTAAGGGGGACCCGCTACAATGAGCAGTTCTTC. Protein sequence: CASSLRGTRYNEQFF.